Listed here is a single T cell receptor (beta chain). A few counts support this clonotype. The antigen it binds to is not known. Per-base qualities were not stored, and no clone one base away is much larger. The method was RT-PCR. The reads were generated on a NextSeq 550. TCRdb reanalyzed the raw reads on its own, using fastp at Q25 for trimming and MiXCR for clone calling, and kept in-frame beta chains. Rows matching on CDR3 protein sequence are summarized as one entry with the most common DNA and genes. This sample gives approximately 200,000 distinct CDR3 sequences in total; roughly 38% of them show up just once. 9.5% to 13% of the sample is held by the ten biggest clonotypes. A distance of 8 bases separates the germline ends of V and J, which lose 2 bases and 2 bases respectively. In the germline V gene, CDR1 corresponds to SGHRS and CDR2 to YFSETQ. Spanning cysteine to phenylalanine, the CDR3 consists of 13 amino acids. Left in the record is the CDR3 DNA by itself, 39 bases read in frame from the first base.

The data were taken from a study of patients and donors after allogeneic stem cell transplantation (dated by TCRdb to about 2020). The sequencing input was blood, either unsorted or a sorted T cell fraction (not recorded which). Recombination joined TRBV5-1 with TRBJ2-7; confidence is insufficient to name the D gene. The receptor was isolated from a human donor who was either an allogeneic HSCT recipient or a stem cell or donor lymphocyte infusion donor (not recorded which). It is not recorded whose cells these are; they may come from a transplant donor. CDR3 region: CASSFQQTYEQYF. In nucleotide form, the sequence is TGCGCCAGCAGCTTTCAACAGACCTACGAGCAGTACTTC.